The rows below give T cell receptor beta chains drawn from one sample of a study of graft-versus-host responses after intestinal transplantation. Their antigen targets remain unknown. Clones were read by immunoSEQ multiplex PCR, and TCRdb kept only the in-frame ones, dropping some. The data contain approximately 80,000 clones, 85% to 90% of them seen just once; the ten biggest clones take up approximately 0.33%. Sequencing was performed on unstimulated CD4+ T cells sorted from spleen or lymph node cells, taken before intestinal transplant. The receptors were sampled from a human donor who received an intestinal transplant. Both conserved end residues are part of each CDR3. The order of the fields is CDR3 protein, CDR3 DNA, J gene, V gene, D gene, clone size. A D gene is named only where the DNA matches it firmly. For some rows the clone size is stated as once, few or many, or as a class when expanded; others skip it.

CASSVAGGGYEQYF TGTGCCAGCAGCGTAGCCGGGGGGGGCTACGAGCAGTACTTC TRBJ2-7 TRBV9 TRBD2 -
CASRAGGYYGYTF TGTGCCAGCAGGGCAGGGGGCTACTATGGCTACACCTTC TRBJ1-2 TRBV27 TRBD1 -
CASSQRGDRGFQGEQYF TGTGCCAGCAGCCAGAGAGGGGACAGGGGGTTTCAAGGAGAGCAGTACTTC TRBJ2-7 TRBV28 TRBD1 -
CASSSPLQGYIQYF TGTGCCAGCAGCTCCCCCCTACAGGGTTACATTCAGTACTTC TRBJ2-4 TRBV28 - -
CASSWGRGGVYGYTF TGTGCCAGCAGTTGGGGACGTGGCGGGGTCTATGGCTACACCTTC TRBJ1-2 TRBV28 - -
CASTGGASWDYTF TGTGCCAGCACCGGAGGGGCTTCTTGGGACTACACCTTC TRBJ1-2 TRBV25-1 - -
CASSVGEGGALDGEAFF TGTGCCAGCAGCGTAGGGGAGGGAGGGGCCTTAGACGGTGAAGCTTTCTTT TRBJ1-1 TRBV9 - -
CASSPRGQGTEAFF TGTGCCAGCAGCCCGAGGGGGCAGGGGACTGAAGCTTTCTTT TRBJ1-1 TRBV11-2 TRBD1 -
CASSPSGGGSYEQYF TGTGCCAGCAGTCCTAGCGGGGGGGGAAGTTACGAGCAGTACTTC TRBJ2-7 TRBV6-1 TRBD2 -
CASSPGQMNTEAFF TGCGCCAGCAGCCCGGGACAGATGAACACTGAAGCTTTCTTT TRBJ1-1 TRBV10-2 TRBD1 -
CASSRQYEQYF TGTGCCAGCAGCCGACAGTACGAGCAGTACTTC TRBJ2-7 TRBV11-2 - -
CASSPPRIVGSRTDTQYF TGTGCCAGCAGCCCCCCCCGGATTGTGGGGAGTCGCACAGATACGCAGTATTTT TRBJ2-3 TRBV7-6 - -
CASSPGTKQYF TGTGCCAGCAGTCCAGGGACTAAGCAGTACTTC TRBJ2-7 TRBV6-6 TRBD2 few
CASSRNSGSIEETQYF TGTGCCAGCTCACGGAACAGCGGGAGTATAGAGGAGACCCAGTACTTC TRBJ2-5 TRBV18 TRBD2 once
CASSLELNQPQHF TGCGCCAGCAGCTTGGAACTAAATCAGCCCCAGCATTTT TRBJ1-5 TRBV5-1 - -
CASSSLAGGSAYEQYF TGTGCCAGCAGTTCCTTAGCGGGAGGCAGTGCCTACGAGCAGTACTTC TRBJ2-7 TRBV27 TRBD2 -
CASTGGADTDTQYF TGCGCCAGCACGGGAGGGGCCGACACAGATACGCAGTATTTT TRBJ2-3 TRBV5-1 TRBD2 -
CASGLPTGFLEKLFF TGTGCTAGTGGTTTGCCGACAGGGTTCCTTGAAAAACTGTTTTTT TRBJ1-4 TRBV12-5 TRBD1 -
CASSMAIAANEKLFF TGTGCCAGTAGTATGGCGATCGCGGCTAATGAAAAACTGTTTTTT TRBJ1-4 TRBV19 - -
CASSLASGSYETQYF TGTGCCAGCAGCCTCGCTAGCGGGAGTTATGAGACCCAGTACTTC TRBJ2-5 TRBV9 TRBD2 -
CASSPPTSGGANEQFF TGTGCCAGCTCTCCTCCGACTAGCGGGGGGGCTAATGAGCAGTTCTTC TRBJ2-1 TRBV18 TRBD2 -
CASSLRPLLAGSSYNEQFF TGCGCCAGCAGCTTGCGCCCCCTACTAGCGGGAAGCTCCTACAATGAGCAGTTCTTC TRBJ2-1 TRBV5-1 TRBD2 -
CASSYGHTSGANVLTF TGTGCCAGCAGCTACGGACACACCTCTGGGGCCAACGTCCTGACTTTC TRBJ2-6 TRBV9 - few
CASSPLYPAPYEQYF TGTGCCAGCAGCCCCCTATACCCCGCTCCCTACGAGCAGTACTTC TRBJ2-7 TRBV7-8 - -
CASSPDGGQGIKNEQFF TGTGCCAGCAGCCCTGACGGGGGACAGGGGATAAAGAATGAGCAGTTCTTC TRBJ2-1 TRBV5-4 TRBD1 -
CASSLMAARGGDEQYF TGCGCCAGCAGCTTGATGGCAGCTAGGGGCGGGGACGAGCAGTACTTC TRBJ2-7 TRBV5-1 - once
CASSMLGVSTDTQYF TGTGCCAGTAGTATGTTAGGGGTCAGCACAGATACGCAGTATTTT TRBJ2-3 TRBV19 - -
CSASSAYEQYF TGCAGTGCTAGTTCGGCCTACGAGCAGTACTTC TRBJ2-7 TRBV20-1 - -
CASSLDRDYYGYTF TGCGCCAGCAGCTTGGACAGGGATTACTATGGCTACACCTTC TRBJ1-2 TRBV5-1 - -
CASRAGQGRNSPLHF TGTGCCAGCAGGGCCGGACAGGGTAGGAATTCACCCCTCCACTTT TRBJ1-6 TRBV2 TRBD1 -
CASSGTSDSYNEQFF TGTGCCAGCAGCGGGACTAGCGATTCCTACAATGAGCAGTTCTTC TRBJ2-1 TRBV4-2 TRBD2 -
CASSPRLAFSTGELFF TGTGCCAGCAGCCCTAGACTAGCCTTCTCCACCGGGGAGCTGTTTTTT TRBJ2-2 TRBV11-2 TRBD2 once
CASSRTGVQETQYF TGCGCCAGCAGCAGGACAGGCGTACAAGAGACCCAGTACTTC TRBJ2-5 TRBV5-1 TRBD1 -
CASSISRGYEQYF TGTGCCAGTAGTATCTCCAGGGGATACGAGCAGTACTTC TRBJ2-7 TRBV19 - few
CASSLGGLAGSRGNSPLHF TGCGCCAGCAGCTTGGGTGGGCTGGCGGGCAGTCGGGGTAATTCACCCCTCCACTTT TRBJ1-6 TRBV5-1 - -
CASSNHRGSNSPLHF TGTGCCAGCAGCAACCACAGGGGAAGTAATTCACCCCTCCACTTT TRBJ1-6 TRBV28 TRBD1 -
CASSEFLLAKNIQYF TGTGCCAGCAGTGAATTTTTATTAGCCAAAAACATTCAGTACTTC TRBJ2-4 TRBV6-1 - -